The clone carrying this T cell receptor beta chain was observed a handful of times. Its matching antigen is unknown. These data come from a study of T cell repertoires in cytomegalovirus infection. TCRdb itself ran the reads through MiXCR, one entry per CDR3 protein. The table includes roughly 800,000 distinct CDR3 sequences, 25% to 30% detected once. Germline V gene data show CDR1 as SGHDN and CDR2 as FVKESK. CDR3 size: 19 residues. V was pared by 4 bases and J by 2 bases, with 21 bases between. V usage is TRBV14 and J usage is TRBJ2-6, with a weak D call TRBD2 (5 bases). The origin of this receptor is a human donor in good health (CMV status not recorded). Some clones in this sample may be carry-over from other donors' samples. Here the sequenced sample was cultured CD8+ T cells from PBMCs, taken from culture after CMV antigen stimulation. CDR3 bases: TGTGCCAGCAGCCCTTCGGGGTCCCTAGGCCGGACTGGGGCCAACGTCCTGACTTTC. It translates to CASSPSGSLGRTGANVLTF.